This TCR beta chain was retrieved from a study of cytomegalovirus exposure and HLA in healthy donors. General study points: Among TCR sequences, most were rare, though some public TCRs appeared in many donors. Further analysis was carried out later, and it showed several of the most significant clusters appearing linked to common viral pathogens. Productive rates of about 90% or about 30% were seen for most TCR beta V segments in an earlier analysis. The likely origin of a cluster of highly shared sequence variants was a sequencing artifact.

The PCR ran on 60 Vbeta and 13 Jbeta primers. The repertoire was sequenced with immunoSEQ multiplex PCR; TCRdb's copy has only in-frame clones and lacks some. Altogether fewer than 180,000 clones are present, 70% to 80% being singletons, with the ten largest covering 6.3%. The CDR3 totals 14 residues. Trimming pared 3 bases from V and 5 bases from J, leaving 11 bases between. Germline V gene lookup returns CDR1 WNHNN and CDR2 SYGVQD (reference sequence). Note on this clone: Its antigen is unidentified.

The sequenced material came from PBMCs. This sequence was found in a man aged 50 to 59 in good health and CMV-seropositive. The J gene is TRBJ2-1, the V gene TRBV10-1; D not resolved. DNA for the CDR3: TGCGCCAGCAGTGATAGTAACTTACACAATGAGCAGTTCTTC. Amino acid sequence: CASSDSNLHNEQFF.